The 25 T cell receptor beta chains below come from one sample, sequenced in a study of CD8 T cells in Susac syndrome. The authors reverse transcribed about 0.45 to 1 ug RNA with random hexamers. MiXCR, applied by TCRdb to the immunoSEQ multiplex PCR reads, yields one record per CDR3 protein. The repertoire holds about 150,000 distinct CDR3 sequences, with approximately 94% as singletons. The sample taken for sequencing was CD4+ T cells from PBMCs. Receptors originate from a human donor in good health.

V gene TRBV12-3 or TRBV12-4 combines with J gene TRBJ1-1; D may be TRBD1 (6 bases). The length of the CDR3 is 11 residues. The V gene lost 6 bases and the J gene lost 11 bases, with 13 bases spanning the gap. CDR3 protein: CASSQGGLAFF. DNA for the CDR3: TGTGCCAGCAGCCAAGGGGGATTGGCTTTCTTT.

This chain joins TRBV6-2 or TRBV6-3 and TRBJ2-2; TRBD1 might be the D (6 bases). Per germline, CDR1 MNHEY and CDR2 SVGEGT. V dropped 6 bases and J dropped 6 bases, with 8 bases sitting between them. The CDR3 covers 12 residues. The CDR3 DNA is TGTGCCAGCAGACAGGGCCCCGGGGAGCTGTTTTTT. Protein sequence: CASRQGPGELFF.

This chain uses TRBV2 with TRBJ2-3; a possible D gene is TRBD1 (6 bases). The CDR3 contains 13 residues. Germline CDR1 and CDR2: SNHLY and FYNNEI. Trimming cost V 7 bases and J 5 bases, with 13 bases left between them. CDR3 amino acids: CASIKGTQDTQYF. CDR3 nucleotide sequence: TGTGCCAGCATCAAGGGGACACAAGATACGCAGTATTTT.

This sequence joins TRBV20-1 and TRBJ2-7; 9 bases line up with TRBD2. In germline, CDR1 is DFQATT, CDR2 SNEGSKA (reference sequence). Losses at the gene ends were 3 bases for V and 3 bases for J; bases not matched to a gene: 6. The CDR3 totals 14 residues. The CDR3 DNA is TGCAGTGCTAGGGCTAGCGGGGCCAACTACGAGCAGTACTTC. Its protein is CSARASGANYEQYF.

The rearrangement uses TRBV6-5 and TRBJ2-7; maybe TRBD1 (6 bases). This CDR3 region has 15 residues. CDR1 is MNHEY, CDR2 SVGAGI, per germline. The V end was cut by 2 bases, the J end by 5 bases, with 16 bases between. The CDR3 loop reads CASSYTTRGVNEQYF. DNA of the CDR3: TGTGCCAGCAGTTACACCACCAGGGGTGTAAACGAGCAGTACTTC.

The CDR3 loop is CASSKGQGAYEQYF. CDR3 DNA: TGTGCCAGCAGTAAGGGACAGGGGGCCTACGAGCAGTACTTC. The gene calls are TRBV27 and TRBJ2-7; the match to TRBD1 covers 11 bases. J was trimmed by 2 bases and V by 5 bases; bases with no gene match: 2. CDR1 and CDR2 from the germline V gene are MNHEY and SMNVEV (reference sequence). There are 14 residues in the CDR3.

The J gene is TRBJ2-1, the V gene TRBV2; D tentatively fits TRBD1 or TRBD2 (5 bases each). The CDR3 has 12 residues. V gave up 7 bases and J gave up 9 bases, with 13 bases separating them. From germline, CDR1 is SNHLY and CDR2 FYNNEI. The CDR3 protein is CASKSYGGEQFF. For the CDR3, the DNA is TGTGCCAGCAAGAGCTATGGGGGTGAGCAGTTCTTC.

This clonotype was seen once. This rearrangement joins TRBV5-5 to TRBJ2-2; TRBD2 matches 13 bases. The J segment lost 5 bases and the V segment lost 3 bases, leaving 1 base of the junction unmatched. Germline V gene sequence: CDR1 SGHKS, CDR2 YYEKEE (reference sequence). The CDR3 runs to 15 residues. CDR3: CASSWTSGRTGELFF. Written as DNA, the CDR3 is TGTGCCAGCAGCTGGACTAGCGGGAGAACCGGGGAGCTGTTTTTT. Filled out from reference TRBV5-5 and TRBJ2-2, the complete variable domain reads DAGVTQSPTHLIKTRGQQVTLRCSPISGHKSVSWYQQVLGQGPQFIFQYYEKEERGRGNFPDRFSARQFPNYSSELNVNALLLGDSALYLCASSWTSGRTGELFFGEGSRLTVL.

The chain employs TRBV2 and TRBJ2-7; D possibly corresponds to TRBD1 (6 bases). CDR1 is SNHLY and CDR2 is FYNNEI in the germline V gene. This CDR3 has 16 residues. The V and J ends lost 4 bases and 4 bases respectively, with 20 bases between them. The CDR3 spells CASSGGRGRSQYEQYF. The CDR3 nucleotides read TGTGCCAGCAGTGGAGGCAGGGGAAGAAGTCAATACGAGCAGTACTTC.

In nucleotides, the CDR3 is TGTGCCAGCAGTTCACTTGGTCCCTATGGCTACACCTTC. Translated, it gives CASSSLGPYGYTF. The chain is built from TRBV12-3 or TRBV12-4 and TRBJ1-2, with D unclear. Trimming cost V 4 bases and J 4 bases, with 10 bases left between them. CDR3 length: 13 residues.

The chain joins TRBV12-3 or TRBV12-4 to TRBJ2-5; D possibly corresponds to TRBD2 (5 bases). Trimming removed 3 bases from V and 1 base from J, with 15 bases in between. This CDR3 region has 16 residues. The chain's CDR3 is CASSFRSGRAQETQYF. The CDR3, as DNA: TGTGCCAGCAGTTTTAGGTCCGGGCGGGCCCAAGAGACCCAGTACTTC.

The chain carries TRBV7-2 and TRBJ2-3, with D perhaps matching TRBD2 (5 bases). CDR3 size: 16 residues. Germline assignment: CDR1 SGHTA and CDR2 FQGNSA. Trimming took off 3 bases at V and 2 bases at J, with 15 bases between the two ends. CDR3 amino acids: CASSFTSLLYTDTQYF. In DNA form, the CDR3 reads TGTGCCAGCAGCTTTACTAGTCTCCTATACACAGATACGCAGTATTTT.

The rearrangement links TRBV5-1 to TRBJ1-5; tentatively, D is TRBD1 (5 bases). The V and J ends lost 4 bases and 9 bases respectively, with 14 bases between them. Germline V gives CDR1 SGHRS, CDR2 YFSETQ. The CDR3 has 13 residues. The CDR3 reads CASSRDGMMPQHF. The CDR3 bases are TGCGCCAGCAGCCGGGACGGGATGATGCCCCAGCATTTT. Combining the CDR3 with reference TRBV5-1 and TRBJ1-5 gives the whole variable domain KAGVTQTPRYLIKTRGQQVTLSCSPISGHRSVSWYQQTPGQGLQFLFEYFSETQRNKGNFPGRFSGRQFSNSRSEMNVSTLELGDSALYLCASSRDGMMPQHFGDGTRLSIL.

The genes are TRBV28 and TRBJ2-3; 8 nucleotides agree with TRBD2. CDR1 is MDHEN, CDR2 SYDVKM, per germline. V was clipped by 5 bases and J by 0 bases; unmatched bases: 4. CDR3 length: 15 residues. The CDR3 nucleotides read TGTGCCAGCAGTCCGGGACTAGTGAGCACAGATACGCAGTATTTT. Its protein is CASSPGLVSTDTQYF.

The genes are TRBV6-1 and TRBJ1-4, with TRBD1 identical over 7 bases. The germline CDR1 and CDR2 sequences are MNHNS and SASEGT. The CDR3 has 15 residues. The V gene end was trimmed by 5 bases and the J gene end by 4 bases; junction bases not matched to a gene: 7. This chain's CDR3 is CASSPPGQLNEKLFF. The CDR3 DNA reads TGTGCCAGCAGTCCCCCGGGACAGCTTAATGAAAAACTGTTTTTT.

This chain joins TRBV5-1 and TRBJ2-2; possible D gene TRBD1, 8 bases. V was clipped by 4 bases and J by 4 bases, with 17 bases between them. Germline CDR1 is SGHRS and CDR2 is YFSETQ. This CDR3 spans 16 amino acids. CDR3 coding DNA: TGCGCCAGCAGCCCCGGACAGGGAGGGAGCACCGGGGAGCTGTTTTTT. It translates to CASSPGQGGSTGELFF.

This chain connects TRBV7-9 to TRBJ2-7; 7 nucleotides align to TRBD1. Trimming removed 6 bases from V and 3 bases from J; junction bases left unmatched: 5. CDR1 and CDR2 (germline): SEHNR, FQNEAQ (reference sequence). The CDR3 length is 13 residues. CDR3 bases: TGTGCCAGCAGTCGGGGACAGCACTACGAGCAGTACTTC. It specifies CASSRGQHYEQYF.

J is TRBJ2-7 and V is TRBV19; D may match TRBD1 or TRBD2 (5 bases each). V lost 6 bases and J 3 bases, leaving 15 bases between the germline ends. This CDR3 contains 14 residues. Germline assignment: CDR1 LNHDA and CDR2 SQIVND (reference sequence). CDR3 bases: TGTGCCAGTAGACGGGACCCCGCGGGCTACGAGCAGTACTTC. This encodes CASRRDPAGYEQYF.

This clonotype was seen a few times. This chain connects TRBV6-2 or TRBV6-3 to TRBJ2-7; tentative D call: TRBD2 (5 bases). The CDR3 has 13 residues. Germline V gene data show CDR1 as MNHEY and CDR2 as SVGEGT. Between the trimmed V and J ends, which lost 4 bases and 5 bases, there was a span of 12 bases. The CDR3 DNA is TGTGCCAGCAGTTCCCTAGGGAGAGACGAGCAGTACTTC. It codes for CASSSLGRDEQYF.

This clonotype was detected only once. The chain joins TRBV6-5 to TRBJ2-7, with TRBD1 matching over 9 bases. The CDR3 runs to 14 residues. The trim removed 6 bases at V and 2 bases at J, leaving 5 bases unmatched. In germline, CDR1 is MNHEY, CDR2 SVGAGI. In nucleotides, the CDR3 is TGTGCCAGCAGGGGGGGGACAGGGACCTACGAGCAGTACTTC. This codes for CASRGGTGTYEQYF.

The V gene is TRBV3-1, the J gene TRBJ1-1, with 7 bases lining up with TRBD1. Germline V gives CDR1 LGHDT, CDR2 YNNKEL (reference sequence). The CDR3 extends over 15 amino acids. J lost 7 bases, V lost 4 bases, and 12 bases had no gene match. CDR3 coding DNA: TGTGCCAGCAGCCGAGAACGACAGGGATTAAGTGAAGCTTTCTTT. This translates into CASSRERQGLSEAFF.

The chain uses TRBV19 and TRBJ2-2; 7 nucleotides align to TRBD1. V lost 7 bases, J lost 2 bases, and 7 bases stayed unmatched. The CDR3 runs 15 residues. The germline V gene has CDR1 LNHDA and CDR2 SQIVND (reference sequence). CDR3 amino acids: CASNPGTANTGELFF. For the CDR3, the DNA is TGTGCCAGTAACCCTGGGACAGCCAACACCGGGGAGCTGTTTTTT.

V and J are TRBV12-3 or TRBV12-4 and TRBJ1-1; D call uncertain. Trimming took off 2 bases at V and 0 bases at J, with 10 bases between the two ends. The CDR3 length is 15 residues. CDR3 amino acids: CASSLFDMLNTEAFF. CDR3 sequence (DNA): TGTGCCAGCAGTTTATTTGACATGCTGAACACTGAAGCTTTCTTT.

This sequence joins TRBV28 and TRBJ2-7, with no clear D. This CDR3 has 13 residues. V was cut by 8 bases and J by 2 bases, with 13 bases left in between. CDR1 is MDHEN and CDR2 is SYDVKM in the germline V gene. CDR3 in DNA: TGTGCCAGCGGCCTAGAGGCAGCCTACGAGCAGTACTTC. The encoded protein is CASGLEAAYEQYF.

This clonotype was seen just once. The chain links TRBV5-6 to TRBJ2-1, with 10 bases aligning to TRBD2. The CDR3 contains 16 residues. The V and J ends lost 4 bases and 7 bases, in that order; junction bases with no gene match: 11. Germline V lookup: CDR1 SGHDT, CDR2 YYEEEE. In nucleotides, the CDR3 is TGTGCCAGCAGCCACCCAGCGGGAGGGCCGTGGAATGAGCAGTTCTTC. It is translated as CASSHPAGGPWNEQFF.